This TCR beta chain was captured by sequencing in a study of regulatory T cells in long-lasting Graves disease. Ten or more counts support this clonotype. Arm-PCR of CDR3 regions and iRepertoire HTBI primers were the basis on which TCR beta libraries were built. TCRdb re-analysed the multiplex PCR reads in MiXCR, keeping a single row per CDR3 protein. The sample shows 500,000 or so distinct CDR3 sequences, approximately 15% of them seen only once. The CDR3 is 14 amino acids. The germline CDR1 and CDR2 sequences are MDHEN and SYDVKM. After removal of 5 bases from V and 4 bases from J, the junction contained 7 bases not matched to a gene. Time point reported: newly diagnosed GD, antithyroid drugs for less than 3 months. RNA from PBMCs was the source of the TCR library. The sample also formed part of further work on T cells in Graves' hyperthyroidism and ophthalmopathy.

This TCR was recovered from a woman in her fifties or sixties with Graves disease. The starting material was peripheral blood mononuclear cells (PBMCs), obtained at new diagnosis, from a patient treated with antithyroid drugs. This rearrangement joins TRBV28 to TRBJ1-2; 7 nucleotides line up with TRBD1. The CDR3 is CASSPDRRIYGYTF. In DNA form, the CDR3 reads TGTGCCAGCAGTCCGGACAGGAGAATCTATGGCTACACCTTC.